The clone carrying this T cell receptor (beta chain) was detected once. What it binds is unknown. Profiled with immunoSEQ multiplex PCR; TCRdb holds only in-frame clones, not every one. The sample includes some 41,000 clones, just under 90% of them seen just once. Germline V gives CDR1 ENHRY, CDR2 SYGVKD. Trimming took off 0 bases at V and 1 base at J, with 14 bases between the two ends. The CDR3 contains 17 residues. This entry is derived from a study of graft-versus-host responses after intestinal transplantation. Study outcomes and limitations: There were GvH clones found in recipient marrow, and some of them appeared first in ileum or blood. Levels of circulating GvH clones at their peak were associated with early post-transplant HvG declines. Graft-versus-host to host-versus-graft clonal ratios in allografts were high in patients with graft-donor T cell macrochimerism.

The source is a human patient who received an intestinal transplant, so some T cells may come from the graft donor. The sample consisted of PBMCs, taken around 280 days after transplant. This chain joins TRBV10-3 and TRBJ2-3; no firm D call. CDR3 sequence: CAISESKYNRRTDTQYF. The CDR3 DNA reads as TGTGCCATCAGTGAGTCGAAATATAATCGACGCACAGATACGCAGTATTTT.